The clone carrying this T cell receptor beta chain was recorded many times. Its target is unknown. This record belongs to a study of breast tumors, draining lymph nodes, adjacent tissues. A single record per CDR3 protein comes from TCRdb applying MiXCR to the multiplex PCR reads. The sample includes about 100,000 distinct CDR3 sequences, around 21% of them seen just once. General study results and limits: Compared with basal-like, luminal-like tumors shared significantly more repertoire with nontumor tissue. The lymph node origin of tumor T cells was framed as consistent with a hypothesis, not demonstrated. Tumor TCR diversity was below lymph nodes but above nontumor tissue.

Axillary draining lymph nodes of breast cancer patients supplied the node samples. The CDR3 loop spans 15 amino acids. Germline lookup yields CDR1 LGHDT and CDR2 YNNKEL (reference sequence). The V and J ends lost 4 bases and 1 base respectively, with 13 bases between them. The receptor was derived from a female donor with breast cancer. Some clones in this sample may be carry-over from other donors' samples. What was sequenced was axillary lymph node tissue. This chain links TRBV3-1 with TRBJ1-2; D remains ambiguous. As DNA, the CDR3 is TGTGCCAGCAGCCCCATGGCAGCTATTAACTATGGCTACACCTTC. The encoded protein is CASSPMAAINYGYTF.